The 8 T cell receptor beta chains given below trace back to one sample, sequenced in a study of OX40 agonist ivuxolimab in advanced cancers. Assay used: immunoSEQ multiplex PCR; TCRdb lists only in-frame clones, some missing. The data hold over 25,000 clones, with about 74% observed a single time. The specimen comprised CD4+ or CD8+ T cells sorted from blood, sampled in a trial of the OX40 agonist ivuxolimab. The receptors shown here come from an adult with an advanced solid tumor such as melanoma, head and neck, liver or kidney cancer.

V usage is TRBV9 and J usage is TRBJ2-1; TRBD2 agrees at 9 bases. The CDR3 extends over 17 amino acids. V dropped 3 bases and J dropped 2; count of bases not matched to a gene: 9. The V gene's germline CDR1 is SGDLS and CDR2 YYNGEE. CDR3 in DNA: TGTGCCAGCAGCGGAAGCCCCGCGGGGGGGCCCTACAATGAGCAGTTCTTC. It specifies CASSGSPAGGPYNEQFF.

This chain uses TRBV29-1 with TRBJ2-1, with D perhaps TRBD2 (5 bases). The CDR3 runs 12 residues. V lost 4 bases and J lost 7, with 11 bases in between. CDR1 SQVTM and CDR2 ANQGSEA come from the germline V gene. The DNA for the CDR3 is TGCAGCGTTGGCGGAGGAAAGAATGAGCAGTTCTTC. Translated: CSVGGGKNEQFF.

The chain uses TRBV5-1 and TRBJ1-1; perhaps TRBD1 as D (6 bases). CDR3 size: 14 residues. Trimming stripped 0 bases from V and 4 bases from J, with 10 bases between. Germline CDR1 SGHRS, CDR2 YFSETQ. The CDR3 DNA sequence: TGCGCCAGCAGCTTGGTTGGGGGCATCACTGAAGCTTTCTTT. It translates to CASSLVGGITEAFF.

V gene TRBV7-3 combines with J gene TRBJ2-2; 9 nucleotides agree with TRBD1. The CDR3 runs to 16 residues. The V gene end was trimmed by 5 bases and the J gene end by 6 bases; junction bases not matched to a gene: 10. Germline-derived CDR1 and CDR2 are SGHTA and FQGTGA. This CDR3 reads CASSASDRGGAGELFF. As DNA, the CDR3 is TGTGCCAGCAGCGCCTCGGACAGGGGAGGGGCCGGGGAGCTGTTTTTT.

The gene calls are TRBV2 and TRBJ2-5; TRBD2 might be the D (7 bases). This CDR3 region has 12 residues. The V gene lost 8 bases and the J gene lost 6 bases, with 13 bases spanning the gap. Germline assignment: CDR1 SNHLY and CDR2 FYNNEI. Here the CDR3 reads CASYAGAKTQYF. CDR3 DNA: TGTGCCAGCTACGCGGGGGCAAAGACCCAGTACTTC.

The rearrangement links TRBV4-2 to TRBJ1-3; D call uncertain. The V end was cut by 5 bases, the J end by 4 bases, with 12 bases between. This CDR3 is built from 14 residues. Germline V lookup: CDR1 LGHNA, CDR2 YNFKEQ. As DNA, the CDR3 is TGTGCCAGCAGCTTAGCGGGGTACGGAAACACCATATATTTT. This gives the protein CASSLAGYGNTIYF.

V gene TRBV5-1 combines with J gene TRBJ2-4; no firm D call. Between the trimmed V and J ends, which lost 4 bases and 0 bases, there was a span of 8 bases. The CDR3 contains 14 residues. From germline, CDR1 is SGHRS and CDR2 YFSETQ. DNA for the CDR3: TGCGCCAGCAGCCCTTCGAGAGCCAAAAACATTCAGTACTTC. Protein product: CASSPSRAKNIQYF.

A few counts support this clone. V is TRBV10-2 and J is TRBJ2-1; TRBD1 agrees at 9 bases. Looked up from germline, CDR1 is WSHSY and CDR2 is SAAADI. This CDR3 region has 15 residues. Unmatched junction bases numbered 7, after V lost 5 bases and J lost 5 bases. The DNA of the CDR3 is TGCGCCAGCAGTAACCCCGGGACAGGGCACAATGAGCAGTTCTTC. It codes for CASSNPGTGHNEQFF.